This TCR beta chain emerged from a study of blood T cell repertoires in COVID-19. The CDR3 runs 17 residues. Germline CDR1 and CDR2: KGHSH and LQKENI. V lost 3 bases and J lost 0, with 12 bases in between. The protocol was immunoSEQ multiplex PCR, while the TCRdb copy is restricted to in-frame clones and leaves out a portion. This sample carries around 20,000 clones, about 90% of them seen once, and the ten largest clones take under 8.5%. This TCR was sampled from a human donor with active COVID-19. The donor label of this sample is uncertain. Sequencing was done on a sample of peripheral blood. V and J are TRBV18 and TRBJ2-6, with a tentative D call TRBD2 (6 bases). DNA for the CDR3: TGTGCCAGCTCACCTGACCCCGGGAGCTCTGGGGCCAACGTCCTGACTTTC. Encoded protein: CASSPDPGSSGANVLTF.